Below are 13 T cell receptor beta chains sequenced from a single sample in a study of beta chain features in type 1 diabetes. Study results and caveats: TCRB CDR3s were moderately but significantly shorter in Type 1 diabetes patients in all four CD4+ subsets.

These receptors are not linked to any known antigen. The investigators reverse transcribed all of the isolated RNA, so they sequenced expressed TCRB transcripts. Only in-frame clones appear in the TCRdb table, and some are missing; sequencing was by immunoSEQ multiplex PCR. The sample lists some 330,000 clones, 10% to 15% occurring once. Source material: naive CD4+ T cells from blood. The receptors come from a woman aged 18-29 years with type 1 diabetes.

V gene TRBV6-5 combines with J gene TRBJ2-7; 8 nucleotides match TRBD2. Germline-derived CDR1 and CDR2 are MNHEY and SVGAGI. Germline trimming cut 6 bases from V and 6 bases from J; bases unmatched to any gene: 7. The CDR3 has 13 amino acids. The CDR3 is CASSGREGGEQYF. CDR3 DNA: TGTGCCAGCAGCGGACGGGAGGGGGGCGAGCAGTACTTC.

The V call is TRBV29-1, the J call TRBJ2-2; TRBD1 is a possible D gene (6 bases). Trimming removed 6 bases from V and 0 bases from J, with 11 bases in between. This CDR3 has 14 amino acids. The germline V gene has CDR1 SQVTM and CDR2 ANQGSEA. CDR3 DNA sequence: TGCAGCGTCGGACAGAGAACGAACACCGGGGAGCTGTTTTTT. Encoded protein: CSVGQRTNTGELFF.

This chain uses TRBV30 with TRBJ2-7, with TRBD1 matching 8 bases. There are 13 residues in the CDR3. The trim removed 4 bases at V and 2 bases at J, leaving 4 bases unmatched. The germline gives CDR1 GTSNPN, CDR2 SVGIG (reference sequence). CDR3 nucleotide sequence: TGTGCCTGGACCAGGACAGGGCCCTACGAGCAGTACTTC. Protein: CAWTRTGPYEQYF.

This clone came up a few times. The chain joins TRBV30 to TRBJ1-2; D perhaps matches TRBD1 (5 bases). The CDR3 has 13 residues. Germline V gene sequence: CDR1 GTSNPN, CDR2 SVGIG (reference sequence). Trimming took 3 bases from V and 5 from J, leaving 13 bases between them. The CDR3 sequence: CAWRRGGVYGYTF. The CDR3 DNA follows: TGTGCCTGGAGGAGGGGAGGGGTATATGGCTACACCTTC.

DNA for the CDR3: TGTGCCAGCAGTCGACAGGGAAGTGAAAAACTGTTTTTT. Amino acids: CASSRQGSEKLFF. The chain links TRBV25-1 to TRBJ1-4; 7 bases map to TRBD1. Germline V gene sequence: CDR1 MGHDK, CDR2 SYGVNS. V gave up 5 bases and J gave up 7 bases; unmatched junction bases: 4. The CDR3 spans 13 residues.

V and J are TRBV6-5 and TRBJ2-7; TRBD2 agrees at 7 bases. CDR1 MNHEY and CDR2 SVGAGI come from the germline V gene. After removal of 10 bases from V and 1 base from J, the junction contained 10 bases not matched to a gene. The CDR3 has 14 residues. CDR3 residues: CATSRDYRSYEQYF. In nucleotides, the CDR3 is TGTGCCACTTCCCGGGACTACCGTTCCTACGAGCAGTACTTC.

V is TRBV5-4 and J is TRBJ2-7; D perhaps matches TRBD2 (5 bases). From germline, CDR1 is SGHNT and CDR2 YYREEE (reference sequence). V shed 4 bases and J shed 7 bases, with 15 bases lying between them. CDR3 length: 13 amino acids. The CDR3 coding sequence is TGTGCCAGCAGCCCGGCCGAACCGGGGGAGCAGTACTTC. It translates to CASSPAEPGEQYF.

There are a few counts of this clone. The chain uses TRBV6-5 and TRBJ2-7, with D tentatively TRBD1 (5 bases). The germline gives CDR1 MNHEY, CDR2 SVGAGI. Trimming removed 8 bases from V and 2 bases from J, with 10 bases in between. The CDR3 covers 12 residues. CDR3: CASEDSTYEQYF. Written as DNA, the CDR3 is TGTGCCAGCGAAGACAGCACCTACGAGCAGTACTTC.

V is TRBV7-8 and J is TRBJ2-5; no firm D call. The CDR3 length is 11 residues. CDR1 and CDR2 from the germline V gene are SGHVS and FQNEAQ. The V gene lost 5 bases and the J gene lost 9 bases, with 10 bases spanning the gap. This chain's CDR3 is CASSRAVAQYF. For the CDR3, the DNA is TGTGCCAGCAGCCGAGCCGTGGCCCAGTACTTC.

This clone has only a few counts. This chain connects TRBV4-2 to TRBJ2-7, with 9 bases lining up with TRBD2. The CDR3 extends over 18 amino acids. V shed 4 bases and J 4 bases; nucleotides not matched to a gene: 17. Germline V CDR1 and CDR2: LGHNA, YNFKEQ. This CDR3 reads CASSPLNSGRRHSYEQYF. For the CDR3, the DNA is TGTGCCAGCAGCCCCCTGAATAGCGGGAGAAGGCATAGTTACGAGCAGTACTTC.

This clone has a handful of counts. This chain uses TRBV29-1 with TRBJ2-1, with 8 bases aligning to TRBD2. Germline V CDR1 and CDR2: SQVTM, ANQGSEA. The CDR3 extends over 15 amino acids. Losses at the gene ends were 6 bases for V and 8 bases for J; bases not matched to a gene: 15. Written as DNA, the CDR3 is TGCAGCGTGCCCGGACCAAGCGGGAGTATCGATGAGCAGTTCTTC. Residues: CSVPGPSGSIDEQFF.

This chain uses TRBV19 with TRBJ2-3, with a tentative D call TRBD1 (6 bases). The V gene lost 5 bases and the J gene lost 1 base, with 10 bases spanning the gap. This CDR3 contains 14 residues. Germline V gene data show CDR1 as LNHDA and CDR2 as SQIVND (reference sequence). CDR3 region: CASSRGHRTDTQYF. In DNA form, the CDR3 reads TGTGCCAGTAGTCGGGGACATCGCACAGATACGCAGTATTTT.

The CDR3 nucleotides read TGTGCCAGCAGTCCTATACTAACGGGGAACAATGAGCAGTTCTTC. Protein product: CASSPILTGNNEQFF. The chain couples TRBV28 to TRBJ2-1; D is perhaps TRBD2 (5 bases). V lost 5 bases to trimming and J lost 5 bases, with 16 bases between them. This CDR3 spans 15 amino acids. CDR1 MDHEN and CDR2 SYDVKM come from the germline V gene.